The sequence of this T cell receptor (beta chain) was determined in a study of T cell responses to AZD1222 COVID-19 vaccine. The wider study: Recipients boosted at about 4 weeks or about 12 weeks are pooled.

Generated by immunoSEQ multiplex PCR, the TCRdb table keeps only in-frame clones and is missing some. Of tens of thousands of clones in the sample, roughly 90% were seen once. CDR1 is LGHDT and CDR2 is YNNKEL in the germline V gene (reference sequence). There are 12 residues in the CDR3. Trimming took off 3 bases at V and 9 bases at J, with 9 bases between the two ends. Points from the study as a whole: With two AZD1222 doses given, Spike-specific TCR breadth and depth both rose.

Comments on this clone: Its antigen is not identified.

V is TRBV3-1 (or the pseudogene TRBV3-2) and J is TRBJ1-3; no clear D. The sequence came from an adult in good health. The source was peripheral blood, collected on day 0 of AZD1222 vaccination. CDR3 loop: CASSHLLSTIYF. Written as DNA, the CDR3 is TGTGCCAGCAGCCACCTACTTAGCACCATATATTTT.